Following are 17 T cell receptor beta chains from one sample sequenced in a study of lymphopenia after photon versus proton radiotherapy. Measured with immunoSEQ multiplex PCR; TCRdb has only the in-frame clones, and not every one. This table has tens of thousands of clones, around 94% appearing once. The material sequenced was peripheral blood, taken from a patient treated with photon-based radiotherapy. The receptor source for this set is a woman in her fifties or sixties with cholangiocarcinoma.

The CDR3 coding sequence is TGTGCCAGCAGCGTTAGGTCAAACACTGAAGCTTTCTTT. It is translated as CASSVRSNTEAFF. V and J are TRBV9 and TRBJ1-1, with D uncertain. This CDR3 is 13 amino acids long. Germline V gene data show CDR1 as SGDLS and CDR2 as YYNGEE. The germline V and J ends were trimmed by 2 bases and 2 bases, with 7 bases remaining between them.

CDR3 amino acids: CASSQIPGQGATYEQYF. The CDR3 DNA follows: TGCGCCAGCAGCCAAATTCCGGGACAGGGGGCCACCTACGAGCAGTACTTC. The genes are TRBV4-3 and TRBJ2-7, with TRBD1 matching 12 bases. The CDR3 consists of 17 residues. The V gene's germline CDR1 is LGHNA and CDR2 YSLEER. The trim removed 2 bases at V and 2 bases at J, leaving 7 bases unmatched.

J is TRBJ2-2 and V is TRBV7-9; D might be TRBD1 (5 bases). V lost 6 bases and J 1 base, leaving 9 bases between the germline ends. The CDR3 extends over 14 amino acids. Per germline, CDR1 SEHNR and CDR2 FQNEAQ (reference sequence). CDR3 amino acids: CASRGTGNTGELFF. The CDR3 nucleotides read TGTGCCAGCAGGGGTACAGGGAACACCGGGGAGCTGTTTTTT.

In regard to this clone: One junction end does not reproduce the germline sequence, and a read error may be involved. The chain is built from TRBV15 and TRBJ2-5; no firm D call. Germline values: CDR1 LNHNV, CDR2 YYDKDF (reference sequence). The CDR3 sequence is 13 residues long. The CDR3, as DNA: TGTGCCACCAGCAATGCCTTCCAAGGGACCCAGTACTTC. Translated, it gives CATSNAFQGTQYF.

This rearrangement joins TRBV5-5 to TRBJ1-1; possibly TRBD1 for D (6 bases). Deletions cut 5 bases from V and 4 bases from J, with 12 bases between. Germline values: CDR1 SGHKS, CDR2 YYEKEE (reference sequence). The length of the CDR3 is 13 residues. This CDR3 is CASRATGPTEAFF. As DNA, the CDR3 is TGTGCCAGCAGGGCGACAGGTCCCACTGAAGCTTTCTTT.

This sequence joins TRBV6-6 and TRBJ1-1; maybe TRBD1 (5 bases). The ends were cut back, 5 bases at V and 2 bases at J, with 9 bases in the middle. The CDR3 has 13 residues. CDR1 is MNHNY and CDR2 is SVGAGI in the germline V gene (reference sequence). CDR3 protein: CASSPGRNTEAFF. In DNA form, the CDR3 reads TGTGCCAGCAGTCCGGGACGCAACACTGAAGCTTTCTTT.

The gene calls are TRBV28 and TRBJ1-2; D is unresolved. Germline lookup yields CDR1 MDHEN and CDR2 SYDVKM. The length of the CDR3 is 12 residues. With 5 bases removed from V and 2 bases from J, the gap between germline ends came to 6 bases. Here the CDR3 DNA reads TGTGCCAGCAGTACTCCGAACTATGGCTACACCTTC. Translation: CASSTPNYGYTF.

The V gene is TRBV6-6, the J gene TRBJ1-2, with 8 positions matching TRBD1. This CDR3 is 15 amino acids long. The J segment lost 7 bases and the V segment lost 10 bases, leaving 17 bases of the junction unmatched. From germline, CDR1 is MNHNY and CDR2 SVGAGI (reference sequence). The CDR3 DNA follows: TGTGCCACTCAGGGCACGGCAGGGGGCGCCGGTGGCTACACCTTC. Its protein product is CATQGTAGGAGGYTF.

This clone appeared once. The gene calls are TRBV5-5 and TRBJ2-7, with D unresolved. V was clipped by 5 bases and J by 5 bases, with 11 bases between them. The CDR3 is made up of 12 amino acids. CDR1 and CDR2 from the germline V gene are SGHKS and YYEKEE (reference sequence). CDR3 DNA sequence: TGTGCCAGCAGTCGAATGTGGGACGAGCAGTACTTC. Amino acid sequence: CASSRMWDEQYF.

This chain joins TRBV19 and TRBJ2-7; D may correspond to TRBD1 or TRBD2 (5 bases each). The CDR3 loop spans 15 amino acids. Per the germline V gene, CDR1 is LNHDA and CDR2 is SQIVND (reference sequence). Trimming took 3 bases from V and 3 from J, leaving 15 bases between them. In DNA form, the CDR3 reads TGTGCCAGTAGTATGAGGGGCGTTGGCGGCTACGAGCAGTACTTC. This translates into CASSMRGVGGYEQYF.

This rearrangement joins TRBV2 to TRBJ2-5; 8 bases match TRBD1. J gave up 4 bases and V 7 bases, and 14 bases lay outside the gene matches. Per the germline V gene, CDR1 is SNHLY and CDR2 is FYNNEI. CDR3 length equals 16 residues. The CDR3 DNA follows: TGTGCCAGCATCCTAGGAGACAGGGGTCCAGCAGAGACCCAGTACTTC. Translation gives CASILGDRGPAETQYF.

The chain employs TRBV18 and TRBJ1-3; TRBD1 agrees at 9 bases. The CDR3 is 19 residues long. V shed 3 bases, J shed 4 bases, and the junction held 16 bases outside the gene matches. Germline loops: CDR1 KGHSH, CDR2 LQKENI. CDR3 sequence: CASSPMAGQGNSGGNTIYF. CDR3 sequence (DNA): TGTGCCAGCTCACCCATGGCAGGACAGGGGAACTCCGGCGGAAACACCATATATTTT.

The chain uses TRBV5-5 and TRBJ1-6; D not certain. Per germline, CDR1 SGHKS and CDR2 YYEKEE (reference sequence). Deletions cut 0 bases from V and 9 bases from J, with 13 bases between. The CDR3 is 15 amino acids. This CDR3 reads CASSLVRGFGSPLHF. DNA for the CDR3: TGTGCCAGCAGCTTGGTGCGCGGATTTGGTTCACCCCTCCACTTT.

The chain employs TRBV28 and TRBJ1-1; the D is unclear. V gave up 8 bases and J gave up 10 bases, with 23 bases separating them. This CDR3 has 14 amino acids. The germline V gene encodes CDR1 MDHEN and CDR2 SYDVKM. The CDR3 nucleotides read TGTGCCAGCGTCACCTCGGACCCAGGACGGAGAGCTTTCTTT. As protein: CASVTSDPGRRAFF.

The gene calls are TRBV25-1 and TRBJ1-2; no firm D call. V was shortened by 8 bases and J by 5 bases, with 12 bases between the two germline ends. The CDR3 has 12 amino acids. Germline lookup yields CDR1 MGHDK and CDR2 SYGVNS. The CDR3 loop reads CASGEMGYGYTF. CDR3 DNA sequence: TGTGCCAGCGGCGAAATGGGGTATGGCTACACCTTC.

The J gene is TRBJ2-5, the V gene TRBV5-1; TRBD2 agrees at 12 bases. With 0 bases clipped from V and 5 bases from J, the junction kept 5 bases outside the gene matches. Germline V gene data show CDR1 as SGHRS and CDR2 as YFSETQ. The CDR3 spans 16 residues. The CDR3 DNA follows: TGCGCCAGCAGCTTGGCTAGCGGGGGGGCCACGGAGACCCAGTACTTC. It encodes CASSLASGGATETQYF.

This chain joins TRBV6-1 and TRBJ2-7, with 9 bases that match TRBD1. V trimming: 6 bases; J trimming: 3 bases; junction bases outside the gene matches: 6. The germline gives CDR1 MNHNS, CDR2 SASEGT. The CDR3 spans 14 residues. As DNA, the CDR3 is TGTGCCAGCAGCCTGACAGGGGGAAGCTACGAGCAGTACTTC. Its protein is CASSLTGGSYEQYF.